This section outlines one TCR beta chain sequence together with its context. Its specificity is unknown. Unique molecular identifiers were in the cDNA, with template-switch universal primer binding. TCRdb reprocessed the 5' RACE reads via MiXCR and lists one record per CDR3 protein. The sample records around 530,000 distinct CDR3 sequences, about 15% being singletons. The entry originates in a study of identical twins. Study-wide results and caveats: The presence of invariant MAIT and iNKT cells could partly confound analyses of zero-insertion sequences. Fewer insertions marked abundant cord blood beta clonotypes; young adult naive trended weakly, memory not at all.

Germline V gene lookup returns CDR1 MGHRA and CDR2 YSYEKL. V gave up 4 bases and J gave up 3 bases, with 16 bases separating them. The CDR3 is 16 residues long. These data are also associated with another study on yellow fever vaccine responses in identical twins. From that second work: Reportedly, twins showed a vaccine T cell response that looked partly convergent and partly personalized.

This TCR came from a young woman in good health. The V gene is TRBV4-1, the J gene TRBJ1-5; tentative D call: TRBD1 (6 bases). Sequencing was performed on CD4+ T cells sorted from blood. Written as DNA, the CDR3 is TGCGCCAGCAGCCCCGAAGGACGGGGGGCCAATCAGCCCCAGCATTTT. It codes for CASSPEGRGANQPQHF.